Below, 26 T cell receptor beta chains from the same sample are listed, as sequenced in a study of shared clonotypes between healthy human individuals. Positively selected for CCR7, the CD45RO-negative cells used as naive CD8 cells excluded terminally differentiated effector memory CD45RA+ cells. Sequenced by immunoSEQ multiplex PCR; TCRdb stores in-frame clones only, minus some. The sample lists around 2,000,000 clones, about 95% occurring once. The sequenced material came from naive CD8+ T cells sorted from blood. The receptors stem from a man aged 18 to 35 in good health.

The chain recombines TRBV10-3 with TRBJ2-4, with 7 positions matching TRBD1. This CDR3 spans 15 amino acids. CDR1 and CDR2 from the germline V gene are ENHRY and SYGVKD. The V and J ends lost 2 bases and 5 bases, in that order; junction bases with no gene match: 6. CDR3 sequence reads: CAISEGGQPQNIQYF. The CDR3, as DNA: TGTGCCATCAGTGAGGGGGGACAGCCCCAAAACATTCAGTACTTC.

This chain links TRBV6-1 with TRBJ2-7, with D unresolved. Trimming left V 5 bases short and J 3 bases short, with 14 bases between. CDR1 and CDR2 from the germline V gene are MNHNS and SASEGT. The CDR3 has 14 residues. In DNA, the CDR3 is TGTGCCAGCAGTCCCACCGACACATTCTACGAGCAGTACTTC. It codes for CASSPTDTFYEQYF.

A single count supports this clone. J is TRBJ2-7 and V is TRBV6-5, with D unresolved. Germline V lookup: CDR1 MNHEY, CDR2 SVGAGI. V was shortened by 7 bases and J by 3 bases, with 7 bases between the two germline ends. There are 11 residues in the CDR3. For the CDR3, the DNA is TGTGCCAGCATTCTGGACTACGAGCAGTACTTC. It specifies CASILDYEQYF.

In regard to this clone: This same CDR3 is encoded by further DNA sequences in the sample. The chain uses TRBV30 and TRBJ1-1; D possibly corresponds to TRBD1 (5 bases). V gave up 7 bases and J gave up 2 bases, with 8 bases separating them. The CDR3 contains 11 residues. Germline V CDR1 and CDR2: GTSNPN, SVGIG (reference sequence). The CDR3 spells CASDRNTEAFF. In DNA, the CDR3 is TGTGCCTCAGACAGAAACACTGAAGCTTTCTTT.

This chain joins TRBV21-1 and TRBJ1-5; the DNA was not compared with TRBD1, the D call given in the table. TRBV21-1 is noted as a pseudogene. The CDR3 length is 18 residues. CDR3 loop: CASSKAGTGDGSNQPQHF. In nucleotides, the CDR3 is TGTGCCAGCAGCAAAGCGGGGACAGGGGATGGGAGCAATCAGCCCCAGCATTTT.

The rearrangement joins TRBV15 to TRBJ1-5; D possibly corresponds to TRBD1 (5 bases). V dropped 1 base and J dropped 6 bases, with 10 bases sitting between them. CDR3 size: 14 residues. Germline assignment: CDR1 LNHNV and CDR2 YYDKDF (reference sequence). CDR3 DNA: TGTGCCACCAGCAGAGGGGGCGCGTCTCAGCCCCAGCATTTT. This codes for CATSRGGASQPQHF.

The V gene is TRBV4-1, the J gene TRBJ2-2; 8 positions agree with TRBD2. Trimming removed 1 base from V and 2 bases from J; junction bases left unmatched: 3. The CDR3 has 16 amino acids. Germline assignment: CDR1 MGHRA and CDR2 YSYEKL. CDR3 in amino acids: CASSQGLAPNTGELFF. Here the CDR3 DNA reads TGCGCCAGCAGCCAAGGACTAGCGCCCAACACCGGGGAGCTGTTTTTT.

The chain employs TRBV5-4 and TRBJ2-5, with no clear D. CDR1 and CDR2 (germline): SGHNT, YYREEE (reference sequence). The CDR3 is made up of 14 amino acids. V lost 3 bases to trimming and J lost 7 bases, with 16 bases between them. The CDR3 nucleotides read TGTGCCAGCAGCTCTAGGACGGCCGTCGGGACCCAGTACTTC. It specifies CASSSRTAVGTQYF.

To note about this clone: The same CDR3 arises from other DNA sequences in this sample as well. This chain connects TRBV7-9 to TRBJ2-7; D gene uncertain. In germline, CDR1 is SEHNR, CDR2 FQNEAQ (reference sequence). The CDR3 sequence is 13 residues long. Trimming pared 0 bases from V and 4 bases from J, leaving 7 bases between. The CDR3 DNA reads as TGTGCCAGCAGCTTAGCCCGGGCTTACGAGCAGTACTTC. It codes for CASSLARAYEQYF.

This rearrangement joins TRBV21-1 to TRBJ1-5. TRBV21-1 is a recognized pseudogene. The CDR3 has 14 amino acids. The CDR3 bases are TGTGCCAGCAGCAAGGGACCCCTCAATCAGCCCCAGCATTTT. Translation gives CASSKGPLNQPQHF.

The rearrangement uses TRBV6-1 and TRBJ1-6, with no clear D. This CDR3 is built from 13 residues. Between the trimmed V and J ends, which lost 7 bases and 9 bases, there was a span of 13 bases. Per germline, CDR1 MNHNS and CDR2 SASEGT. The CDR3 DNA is TGTGCCAGCAACAATGAGGAGCGTTCACCCCTCCACTTT. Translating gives CASNNEERSPLHF.

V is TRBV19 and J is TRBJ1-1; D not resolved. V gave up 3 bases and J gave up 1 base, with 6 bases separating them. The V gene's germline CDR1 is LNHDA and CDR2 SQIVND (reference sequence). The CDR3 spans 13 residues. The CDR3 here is CASSIIPNTEAFF. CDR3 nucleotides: TGTGCCAGTAGTATTATCCCGAACACTGAAGCTTTCTTT.

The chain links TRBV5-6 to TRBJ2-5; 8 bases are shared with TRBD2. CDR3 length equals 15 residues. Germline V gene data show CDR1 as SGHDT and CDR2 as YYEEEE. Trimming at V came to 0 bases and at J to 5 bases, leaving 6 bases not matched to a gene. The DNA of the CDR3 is TGTGCCAGCAGCTTGGACGGGAGGGCCGTCGAGACCCAGTACTTC. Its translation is CASSLDGRAVETQYF.

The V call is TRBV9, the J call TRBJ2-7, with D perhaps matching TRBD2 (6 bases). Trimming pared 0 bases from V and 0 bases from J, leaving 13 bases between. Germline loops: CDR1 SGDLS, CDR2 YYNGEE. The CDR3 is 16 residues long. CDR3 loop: CASSVDGSGSSYEQYF. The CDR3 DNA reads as TGTGCCAGCAGCGTAGATGGTAGCGGAAGCTCCTACGAGCAGTACTTC.

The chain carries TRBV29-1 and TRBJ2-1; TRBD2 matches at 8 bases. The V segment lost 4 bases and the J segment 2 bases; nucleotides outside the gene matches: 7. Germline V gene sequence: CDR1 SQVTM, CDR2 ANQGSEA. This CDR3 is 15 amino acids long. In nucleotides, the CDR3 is TGCAGCGTTGTGACTAGCGAATTTACCTACAATGAGCAGTTCTTC. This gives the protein CSVVTSEFTYNEQFF.

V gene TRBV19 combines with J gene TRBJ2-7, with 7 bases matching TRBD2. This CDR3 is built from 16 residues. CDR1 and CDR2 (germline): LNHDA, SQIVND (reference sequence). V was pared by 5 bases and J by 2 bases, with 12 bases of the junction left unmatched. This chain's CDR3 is CASSPPFGEGPYEQYF. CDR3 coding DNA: TGTGCCAGTAGTCCCCCATTTGGGGAGGGCCCCTACGAGCAGTACTTC.

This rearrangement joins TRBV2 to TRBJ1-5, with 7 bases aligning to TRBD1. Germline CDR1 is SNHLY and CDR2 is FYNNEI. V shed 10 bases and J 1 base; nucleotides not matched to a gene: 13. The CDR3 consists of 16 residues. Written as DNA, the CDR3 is TGTGCCACGGGTCAGGGGACAGATTGGAGCAATCAGCCCCAGCATTTT. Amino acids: CATGQGTDWSNQPQHF.

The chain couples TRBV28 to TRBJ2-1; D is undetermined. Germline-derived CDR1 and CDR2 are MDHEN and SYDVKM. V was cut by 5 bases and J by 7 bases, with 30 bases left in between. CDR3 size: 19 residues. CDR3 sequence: CASSTLYGEGWANGNEQFF. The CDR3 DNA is TGTGCCAGCAGTACCCTTTATGGAGAAGGATGGGCAAACGGGAATGAGCAGTTCTTC. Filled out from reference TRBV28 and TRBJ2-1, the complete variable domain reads DVKVTQSSRYLVKRTGEKVFLECVQDMDHENMFWYRQDPGLGLRLIYFSYDVKMKEKGDIPEGYSVSREKKERFSLILESASTNQTSMYLCASSTLYGEGWANGNEQFFGPGTRLTVL.

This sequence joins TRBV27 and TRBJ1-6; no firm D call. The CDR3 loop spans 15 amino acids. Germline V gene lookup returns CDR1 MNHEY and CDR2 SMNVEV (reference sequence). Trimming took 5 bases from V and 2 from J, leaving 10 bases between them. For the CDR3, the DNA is TGTGCCAGCAGTCCGGGCCGAACCTATAATTCACCCCTCCACTTT. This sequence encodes CASSPGRTYNSPLHF.

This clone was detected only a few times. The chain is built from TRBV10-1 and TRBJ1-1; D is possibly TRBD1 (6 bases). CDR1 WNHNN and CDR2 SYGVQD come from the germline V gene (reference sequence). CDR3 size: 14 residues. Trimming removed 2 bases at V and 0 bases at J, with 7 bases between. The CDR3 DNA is TGCGCCAGCAGTGAGGGACAGCTGAACACTGAAGCTTTCTTT. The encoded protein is CASSEGQLNTEAFF.

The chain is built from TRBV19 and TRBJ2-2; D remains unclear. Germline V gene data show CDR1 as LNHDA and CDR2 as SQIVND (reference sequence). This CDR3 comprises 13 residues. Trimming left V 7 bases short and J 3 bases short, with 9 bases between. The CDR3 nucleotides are TGTGCCAGTAACTGGGCGGACACCGGGGAGCTGTTTTTT. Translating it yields CASNWADTGELFF.

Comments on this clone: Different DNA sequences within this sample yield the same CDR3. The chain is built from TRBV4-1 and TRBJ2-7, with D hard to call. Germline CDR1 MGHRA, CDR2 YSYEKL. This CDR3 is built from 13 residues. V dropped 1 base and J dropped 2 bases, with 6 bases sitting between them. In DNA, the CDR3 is TGCGCCAGCAGCCAAGCTCAGACCTACGAGCAGTACTTC. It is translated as CASSQAQTYEQYF.

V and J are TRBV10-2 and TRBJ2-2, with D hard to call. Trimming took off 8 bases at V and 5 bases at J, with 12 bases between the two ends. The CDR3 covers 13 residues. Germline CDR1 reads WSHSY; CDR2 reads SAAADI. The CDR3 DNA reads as TGCGCCAGCGGAAGCATGAGGACCGGGGAGCTGTTTTTT. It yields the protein CASGSMRTGELFF.

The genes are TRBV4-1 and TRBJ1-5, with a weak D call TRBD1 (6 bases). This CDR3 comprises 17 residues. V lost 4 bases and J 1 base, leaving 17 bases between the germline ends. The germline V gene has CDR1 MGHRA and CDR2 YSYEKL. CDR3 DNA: TGCGCCAGCAGCCGCCTTGGGGAGGGGGACAGCAATCAGCCCCAGCATTTT. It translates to CASSRLGEGDSNQPQHF.

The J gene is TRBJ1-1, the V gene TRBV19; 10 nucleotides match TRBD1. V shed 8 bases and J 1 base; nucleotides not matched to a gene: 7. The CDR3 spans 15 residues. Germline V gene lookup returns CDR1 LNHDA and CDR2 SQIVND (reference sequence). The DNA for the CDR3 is TGTGCCAGTCCCGGGACAGGGGTGTGGAACACTGAAGCTTTCTTT. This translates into CASPGTGVWNTEAFF.

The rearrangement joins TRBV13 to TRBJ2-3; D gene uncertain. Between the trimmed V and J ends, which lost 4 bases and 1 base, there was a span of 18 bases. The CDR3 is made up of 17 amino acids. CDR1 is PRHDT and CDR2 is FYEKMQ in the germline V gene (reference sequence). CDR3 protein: CASSSDLAPMGTDTQYF. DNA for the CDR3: TGTGCCAGCAGCTCTGACCTGGCTCCCATGGGCACAGATACGCAGTATTTT.